This passage covers 29 T cell receptor beta chains from one sample sequenced in a study of CD8+ T cells in alopecia areata. Investigators isolated RNA and reverse transcribed it into cDNA to act as the sequencing template. Assay used: immunoSEQ multiplex PCR; TCRdb lists only in-frame clones, some missing. Counted here are tens of thousands of clones, about three quarters occurring once; the ten biggest clones make up roughly a sixth. Indicated treatment: oral pan-JAK inhibitor, 5-10 mg twice daily. The material was CD8+ T cells sorted from blood, obtained around week 46, from a patient treated with tofacitinib. These receptors were collected from a human donor with alopecia areata.

The CDR3 here is CASSPRGGGYGYTF. The CDR3 DNA follows: TGTGCCAGCAGCCCCCGGGGGGGTGGCTATGGCTACACCTTC. The chain joins TRBV6-5 to TRBJ1-2, with D perhaps TRBD1 (5 bases). The CDR3 has 14 residues. Trimming cost V 6 bases and J 4 bases, with 15 bases left between them. Germline V CDR1 and CDR2: MNHEY, SVGAGI.

The gene calls are TRBV27 and TRBJ1-1, with D hard to call. The CDR3 loop spans 14 amino acids. CDR1 is MNHEY, CDR2 SMNVEV, per germline (reference sequence). V lost 5 bases, J lost 4 bases, and 14 bases lay in between. Written as DNA, the CDR3 is TGTGCCAGCAGTACATTCGGGCTCGGCACTGAAGCTTTCTTT. The encoded protein is CASSTFGLGTEAFF.

V usage is TRBV6-5 and J usage is TRBJ2-2; perhaps TRBD2 as D (5 bases). The CDR3 totals 13 residues. V was pared by 5 bases and J by 8 bases, with 12 bases between. The V gene's germline CDR1 is MNHEY and CDR2 SVGAGI. The CDR3 DNA reads TGTGCCAGCAGTGAAGCGCGGGCGGGGGAGCTGTTTTTT. It codes for CASSEARAGELFF.

The rearrangement uses TRBV10-3 and TRBJ1-4; D remains unclear. CDR1 ENHRY and CDR2 SYGVKD come from the germline V gene. This CDR3 is 13 amino acids long. V shed 3 bases and J shed 4 bases, with 6 bases lying between them. The CDR3 sequence: CAISEGINEKLFF. The CDR3, as DNA: TGTGCCATCAGTGAAGGGATTAATGAAAAACTGTTTTTT.

The rearrangement uses TRBV29-1 and TRBJ2-7; D unresolved. Germline V lookup: CDR1 SQVTM, CDR2 ANQGSEA. This CDR3 is built from 13 residues. V was pared by 2 bases and J by 0 bases, with 8 bases between. CDR3 coding DNA: TGCAGCGTTGAAAAAGGAAGCTCCTACGAGCAGTACTTC. Protein product: CSVEKGSSYEQYF.

The chain is built from TRBV11-2 and TRBJ2-7; no clear D. Trimming removed 5 bases from V and 7 bases from J, with 9 bases in between. CDR3 length: 11 residues. CDR1 and CDR2 from the germline V gene are SGHAT and FQNNGV. This CDR3 reads CASSHGPEQYF. In nucleotides, the CDR3 is TGTGCCAGCAGCCACGGACCGGAGCAGTACTTC.

The chain is built from TRBV7-9 and TRBJ2-2; D uncertain. This CDR3 is built from 11 residues. The germline V gene has CDR1 SEHNR and CDR2 FQNEAQ (reference sequence). Trimming removed 11 bases at V and 8 bases at J, with 12 bases between. CDR3 residues: CAYNKGGELFF. The CDR3 nucleotides are TGTGCCTACAATAAAGGAGGGGAGCTGTTTTTT.

The chain has TRBV14 and TRBJ1-2, with D tentatively TRBD1 (5 bases). The CDR3 covers 13 residues. Germline V CDR1 and CDR2: SGHDN, FVKESK. Trimming removed 3 bases from V and 5 bases from J, with 10 bases in between. Written as DNA, the CDR3 is TGTGCCAGCAGCCACCCGGGGGAGTATGGCTACACCTTC. This sequence encodes CASSHPGEYGYTF.

The chain combines TRBV13 with TRBJ1-1; D is undetermined. The CDR3 spans 13 residues. V was trimmed by 5 bases and J by 1 base, leaving 8 bases between them. Germline CDR1 PRHDT, CDR2 FYEKMQ (reference sequence). The CDR3 here is CASSDGGNTEAFF. In DNA form, the CDR3 reads TGTGCCAGCAGCGATGGAGGGAACACTGAAGCTTTCTTT.

The chain couples TRBV27 to TRBJ1-2; TRBD1 is a possible D gene (6 bases). The CDR3 spans 18 residues. Trimming took 7 bases from V and 6 from J, leaving 30 bases between them. Germline V gene data show CDR1 as MNHEY and CDR2 as SMNVEV (reference sequence). The CDR3 loop is CASTFSAGEVQPVNGYTF. CDR3 DNA: TGTGCCAGCACCTTTTCGGCAGGGGAAGTCCAACCTGTAAATGGCTACACCTTC.

CDR3 DNA: TGCAGCACATTCTCAACAGGGTCCGGGGAGCTGTTTTTT. This sequence encodes CSTFSTGSGELFF. V gene TRBV29-1 combines with J gene TRBJ2-2; maybe TRBD1 (6 bases). Germline V gene data show CDR1 as SQVTM and CDR2 as ANQGSEA. The length of the CDR3 is 13 residues. V was shortened by 8 bases and J by 6 bases, with 16 bases between the two germline ends.

CDR3: CASPPEGQSNYGYTF. The CDR3 DNA is TGCGCCAGCCCCCCGGAGGGGCAGAGTAACTATGGCTACACCTTC. The V call is TRBV5-1, the J call TRBJ1-2, with a weak D call TRBD1 (5 bases). V shed 7 bases and J shed 1 base, with 17 bases lying between them. CDR1 SGHRS and CDR2 YFSETQ come from the germline V gene. CDR3 length: 15 residues.

The chain is built from TRBV19 and TRBJ1-1, with 12 bases matching TRBD1. The CDR3 covers 17 residues. V shed 8 bases and J 3 bases; nucleotides not matched to a gene: 13. CDR1 and CDR2 from the germline V gene are LNHDA and SQIVND (reference sequence). CDR3: CASGEIGTGGVYTEAFF. The DNA of the CDR3 is TGTGCCAGTGGCGAAATTGGGACAGGGGGCGTCTACACTGAAGCTTTCTTT.

CDR3 loop: CSVVQNTGELFF. The CDR3 DNA is TGCAGCGTTGTACAGAACACCGGGGAGCTGTTTTTT. The rearrangement links TRBV29-1 to TRBJ2-2; D is unresolved. Looked up from germline, CDR1 is SQVTM and CDR2 is ANQGSEA. With 4 bases removed from V and 1 base from J, the gap between germline ends came to 4 bases. The CDR3 length is 12 residues.

V gene TRBV11-2 combines with J gene TRBJ1-4; unclear D gene. The CDR3 length is 13 residues. V lost 0 bases to trimming and J lost 3 bases, with 2 bases between them. Germline CDR1 SGHAT, CDR2 FQNNGV. The DNA of the CDR3 is TGTGCCAGCAGCTTAGAACCTAATGAAAAACTGTTTTTT. Its translation is CASSLEPNEKLFF.

The chain is built from TRBV19 and TRBJ2-5, with 9 bases lining up with TRBD1. Germline V gene data show CDR1 as LNHDA and CDR2 as SQIVND (reference sequence). V shed 5 bases and J 3 bases; nucleotides not matched to a gene: 1. The CDR3 contains 13 residues. The CDR3 reads CASSWTGEETQYF. The CDR3 DNA sequence: TGTGCCAGTAGTTGGACAGGGGAAGAGACCCAGTACTTC.

In its sample, this clone was seen once. The gene calls are TRBV30 and TRBJ1-2, with D hard to call. Germline CDR1 reads GTSNPN; CDR2 reads SVGIG (reference sequence). The CDR3 consists of 14 residues. V lost 4 bases and J 6 bases, leaving 18 bases between the germline ends. The CDR3 region is CAWTTDRGIDGYTF. DNA of the CDR3: TGTGCCTGGACCACGGATCGGGGAATCGATGGCTACACCTTC.

The gene calls are TRBV7-2 and TRBJ2-7; D is unclear. CDR3 length equals 17 residues. Germline CDR1 is SGHTA and CDR2 is FQGNSA. With 5 bases removed from V and 1 base from J, the gap between germline ends came to 21 bases. The CDR3 loop reads CASSPRQGKQLSYEQYF. The DNA of the CDR3 is TGTGCCAGCAGCCCCCGACAAGGGAAGCAGCTTTCCTACGAGCAGTACTTC.

This chain joins TRBV29-1 and TRBJ1-2, with a possible D match to TRBD1 (5 bases). CDR3 size: 13 residues. V gave up 0 bases and J gave up 4 bases, with 9 bases separating them. Germline V gene data show CDR1 as SQVTM and CDR2 as ANQGSEA. The CDR3 loop is CSVEDAGVYGYTF. The CDR3 DNA reads as TGCAGCGTTGAAGACGCGGGGGTCTATGGCTACACCTTC. The full variable domain, completed using reference TRBV29-1 and TRBJ1-2, is SAVISQKPSRDICQRGTSLTIQCQVDSQVTMMFWYRQQPGQSLTLIATANQGSEATYESGFVIDKFPISRPNLTFSTLTVSNMSPEDSSIYLCSVEDAGVYGYTFGSGTRLTVV.

The rearrangement joins TRBV27 to TRBJ2-7, with 7 nucleotides matching TRBD1. The length of the CDR3 is 14 residues. CDR1 MNHEY and CDR2 SMNVEV come from the germline V gene (reference sequence). V lost 4 bases, J lost 2 bases, and 5 bases stayed unmatched. The DNA of the CDR3 is TGTGCCAGCAGTTCCTTCGGACAGGCCTACGAGCAGTACTTC. It specifies CASSSFGQAYEQYF.

This chain uses TRBV27 with TRBJ2-7; a weak D match, TRBD1 (6 bases). CDR1 is MNHEY, CDR2 SMNVEV, per germline (reference sequence). V was shortened by 3 bases and J by 6 bases, with 15 bases between the two germline ends. This CDR3 comprises 14 residues. CDR3 bases: TGTGCCAGCAGTTTCCGACCAGGGGCGGTCGAGCAGTACTTC. It is translated as CASSFRPGAVEQYF.

The chain is built from TRBV29-1 and TRBJ2-3, with TRBD1 matching 7 bases. CDR3 length equals 15 residues. V was clipped by 3 bases and J by 2 bases; unmatched bases: 8. Germline CDR1 and CDR2: SQVTM and ANQGSEA. The CDR3 sequence is CSVDLGQTFTDTQYF. CDR3 coding DNA: TGCAGCGTTGATCTGGGACAGACCTTCACAGATACGCAGTATTTT.

V and J are TRBV15 and TRBJ2-7, with a possible D match to TRBD2 (6 bases). Trimming took off 5 bases at V and 2 bases at J, with 13 bases between the two ends. Germline V lookup: CDR1 LNHNV, CDR2 YYDKDF (reference sequence). CDR3 length: 14 amino acids. Written as DNA, the CDR3 is TGTGCCACCAGCCCGAGTGGGAGGACCTACGAGCAGTACTTC. Residues: CATSPSGRTYEQYF.

CDR3 sequence: CASSIDPSGTEAFF. The CDR3 DNA reads TGTGCCAGTAGTATAGACCCGTCGGGCACTGAAGCTTTCTTT. The genes are TRBV19 and TRBJ1-1; D unresolved. The germline CDR1 and CDR2 sequences are LNHDA and SQIVND (reference sequence). V was clipped by 0 bases and J by 4 bases, with 9 bases between them. This CDR3 spans 14 amino acids.

The V call is TRBV15, the J call TRBJ2-1; either TRBD1 or TRBD2 may supply D (5 bases each). Germline V gives CDR1 LNHNV, CDR2 YYDKDF (reference sequence). The CDR3 is 16 residues long. Trimming shortened V by 5 bases and J by 9 bases, and 23 bases separated the two germline ends. The CDR3 spells CATSPVNGPGPGEQFF. CDR3 in DNA: TGTGCCACCAGCCCCGTTAACGGTCCGGGGCCGGGTGAGCAGTTCTTC.

The chain uses TRBV11-2 and TRBJ2-3; 7 bases are shared with TRBD2. Germline CDR1 and CDR2: SGHAT and FQNNGV. The ends lost 6 bases at V and 3 bases at J; junction bases unmatched: 9. CDR3 length equals 15 residues. In DNA, the CDR3 is TGTGCCAGCAGTGTTTGGAGCGGGGCTACAGATACGCAGTATTTT. Translating gives CASSVWSGATDTQYF.

The rearrangement joins TRBV28 to TRBJ2-5; 10 nucleotides align to TRBD1. After removal of 5 bases from V and 4 bases from J, the junction contained 7 bases not matched to a gene. From germline, CDR1 is MDHEN and CDR2 SYDVKM. The CDR3 is 15 residues long. CDR3 coding DNA: TGTGCCAGCAGTCACGGGACAGGGGAGGGAGAGACCCAGTACTTC. Translating it yields CASSHGTGEGETQYF.

As for this clone: Other DNA sequences in the sample encode the same CDR3. The V call is TRBV5-6, the J call TRBJ1-5, with D uncertain. The germline V gene encodes CDR1 SGHDT and CDR2 YYEEEE. The CDR3 has 12 residues. V lost 0 bases to trimming and J lost 7 bases, with 5 bases between them. In nucleotides, the CDR3 is TGTGCCAGCAGCTTGGCTGGGCAGCCCCAGCATTTT. This encodes CASSLAGQPQHF.

This sequence joins TRBV5-6 and TRBJ1-4; a weak D match, TRBD1 (5 bases). The length of the CDR3 is 16 residues. Between the trimmed V and J ends, which lost 0 bases and 1 base, there was a span of 10 bases. Germline CDR1 reads SGHDT; CDR2 reads YYEEEE. The CDR3 bases are TGTGCCAGCAGCTTGGGGGGCGGGCGAACTAATGAAAAACTGTTTTTT. Its protein is CASSLGGGRTNEKLFF.